This T cell receptor beta chain was recorded in a study of cytomegalovirus exposure and HLA in healthy donors. Study outcomes and limitations: Near-uniform donor sequencing depth was presumed by presence/absence analyses.

A note on this clone: Its cognate antigen is unknown. The junction differs from germline at one of its ends, possibly a read error.

Primers: 60 Vbeta forward and 13 Jbeta reverse. Some clones are missing from TCRdb's copy, which holds only in-frame ones; the method was immunoSEQ multiplex PCR. The data show some 220,000 clones, with 80% to 90% seen just once and about 0.25% held by the top ten. This receptor was taken from a girl aged 2-10 years in good health and CMV-seronegative. Sequencing was carried out using PBMCs.

CDR3 residues: CASSPAYERFF. CDR3 DNA: TGTGCCAGCAGCCCGGCATATGAGCGGTTCTTC. The genes are TRBV25-1 and TRBJ2-1, with D hard to call. This CDR3 has 11 amino acids. Per germline, CDR1 MGHDK and CDR2 SYGVNS.